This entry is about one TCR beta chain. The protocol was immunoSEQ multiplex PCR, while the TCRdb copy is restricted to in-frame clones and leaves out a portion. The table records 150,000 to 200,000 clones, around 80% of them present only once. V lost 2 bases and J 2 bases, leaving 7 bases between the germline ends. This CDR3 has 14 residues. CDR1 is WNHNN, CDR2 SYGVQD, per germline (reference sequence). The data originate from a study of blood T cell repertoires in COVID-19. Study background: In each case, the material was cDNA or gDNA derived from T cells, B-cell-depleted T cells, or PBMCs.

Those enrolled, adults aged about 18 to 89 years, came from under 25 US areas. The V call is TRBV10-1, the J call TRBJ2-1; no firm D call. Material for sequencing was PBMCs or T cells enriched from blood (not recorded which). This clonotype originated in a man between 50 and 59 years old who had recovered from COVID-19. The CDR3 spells CASSERGTYNEQFF. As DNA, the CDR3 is TGCGCCAGCAGTGAGAGAGGAACCTACAATGAGCAGTTCTTC.